This passage covers 23 T cell receptor beta chains from one sample sequenced in a study of T cell responses to AZD1222 COVID-19 vaccine. The protocol was immunoSEQ multiplex PCR, while the TCRdb copy is restricted to in-frame clones and leaves out a portion. The sample includes approximately 120,000 clones, around 90% of them seen just once. This specimen consisted of peripheral blood, obtained on day 0 of AZD1222 vaccination. These receptors all come from an adult in good health.

This clone was found a few times. This sequence joins TRBV5-1 and TRBJ1-5; unclear D gene. The CDR3 runs to 15 residues. V lost 0 bases and J lost 6, with 13 bases in between. Germline CDR1 SGHRS, CDR2 YFSETQ. The CDR3 here is CASSLEGGIGQPQHF. The CDR3, as DNA: TGCGCCAGCAGCTTGGAGGGAGGGATCGGTCAGCCCCAGCATTTT.

This chain connects TRBV3-1 (or the pseudogene TRBV3-2) to TRBJ1-2; D perhaps matches TRBD1 (5 bases). Germline CDR1 LGHDT, CDR2 YNNKEL (reference sequence). The germline V and J ends were trimmed by 4 bases and 6 bases, with 12 bases remaining between them. The CDR3 is 13 amino acids. CDR3 in amino acids: CASSRRERDGYTF. Written as DNA, the CDR3 is TGTGCCAGCAGCCGCAGGGAAAGGGATGGCTACACCTTC.

V is TRBV18 and J is TRBJ2-2; TRBD1 matches 12 bases. Germline CDR1 and CDR2: KGHSH and LQKENI. Trimming removed 8 bases from V and 3 bases from J; junction bases left unmatched: 1. The CDR3 is made up of 14 amino acids. The CDR3 region is CASGTGGDTGELFF. The CDR3, as DNA: TGTGCCAGCGGGACAGGGGGCGACACCGGGGAGCTGTTTTTT.

The chain has TRBV24-1 and TRBJ1-5, with D uncertain. V lost 0 bases and J lost 6, with 8 bases in between. There are 14 residues in the CDR3. The germline V gene encodes CDR1 KGHDR and CDR2 SFDVKD. The CDR3 DNA sequence: TGTGCCACCAGTGATTTGCATGGTGGTCAGCCCCAGCATTTT. Translated: CATSDLHGGQPQHF.

V usage is TRBV5-6 and J usage is TRBJ1-6, with D unresolved. V lost 4 bases, J lost 0 bases, and 11 bases lay in between. CDR1 SGHDT and CDR2 YYEEEE come from the germline V gene. This CDR3 has 16 residues. The CDR3 DNA is TGTGCCAGCAGCCAAACACGGAGCTCCTATAATTCACCCCTCCACTTT. Its translation is CASSQTRSSYNSPLHF.

The chain is built from TRBV5-1 and TRBJ1-4; 10 bases match TRBD1. Trimming removed 0 bases from V and 8 bases from J; junction bases left unmatched: 7. Germline-derived CDR1 and CDR2 are SGHRS and YFSETQ. The CDR3 loop spans 16 amino acids. The chain's CDR3 is CASSLGDRGTEEKLFF. The DNA of the CDR3 is TGCGCCAGCAGCTTGGGGGACAGGGGAACTGAGGAAAAACTGTTTTTT.

The chain carries TRBV7-9 and TRBJ2-7, with TRBD2 matching 14 bases. Trimming took 4 bases from V and 2 from J; bases not matched to a gene: 10. The CDR3 is made up of 18 amino acids. Germline V lookup: CDR1 SEHNR, CDR2 FQNEAQ (reference sequence). CDR3 nucleotides: TGTGCCAGCAGCTCGCACCGGACTAGCGGGGGGCTTGCCTACGAGCAGTACTTC. Translating it yields CASSSHRTSGGLAYEQYF.

The chain carries TRBV5-1 and TRBJ1-3, with D maybe TRBD1 (5 bases). The germline CDR1 and CDR2 sequences are SGHRS and YFSETQ. The length of the CDR3 is 17 residues. Trimming shortened V by 4 bases and J by 0 bases, and 17 bases separated the two germline ends. The CDR3: CASSPTDRIHSGNTIYF. CDR3 DNA sequence: TGCGCCAGCAGCCCGACCGACAGAATTCACTCTGGAAACACCATATATTTT.

This chain links TRBV20-1 with TRBJ1-2, with D unclear. V was shortened by 4 bases and J by 6 bases, with 6 bases between the two germline ends. The CDR3 runs to 10 residues. Looked up from germline, CDR1 is DFQATT and CDR2 is SNEGSKA (reference sequence). CDR3 in DNA: TGCAGTGCTAATGGGGATGGCTACACCTTC. As protein: CSANGDGYTF.

This chain joins TRBV19 and TRBJ1-2; tentative D call: TRBD1 (5 bases). CDR1 is LNHDA, CDR2 SQIVND, per germline (reference sequence). This CDR3 is 13 amino acids long. Trimming pared 6 bases from V and 7 bases from J, leaving 15 bases between. CDR3 nucleotides: TGTGCCAGTAGCGTCAGGGAGGCATTTGGCTACACCTTC. It yields the protein CASSVREAFGYTF.

The genes are TRBV7-2 and TRBJ2-7; weak D call: TRBD2 (6 bases). V was shortened by 1 base and J by 4 bases, with 23 bases between the two germline ends. The CDR3 extends over 18 amino acids. Germline assignment: CDR1 SGHTA and CDR2 FQGNSA. The CDR3: CASSLGVAGRTTFYEQYF. Written as DNA, the CDR3 is TGTGCCAGCAGCTTAGGGGTGGCAGGCAGGACTACCTTTTACGAGCAGTACTTC.

This chain connects TRBV5-6 to TRBJ1-3, with 7 nucleotides matching TRBD1. The CDR3 length is 15 residues. Germline-derived CDR1 and CDR2 are SGHDT and YYEEEE. V shed 1 base, J shed 3 bases, and the junction held 4 bases outside the gene matches. The CDR3, as DNA: TGTGCCAGCAGCTTGCCGACAGGGCTTGGAAACACCATATATTTT. Protein sequence: CASSLPTGLGNTIYF.

V gene TRBV4-1 combines with J gene TRBJ2-3, with 11 bases identical to TRBD2. The germline CDR1 and CDR2 sequences are MGHRA and YSYEKL. This CDR3 region has 19 residues. Trimming cost V 1 base and J 1 base; bases outside gene matches: 10. CDR3 in DNA: TGCGCCAGCAGCCAAGTTGGGCTAGCGGGGGGCGGGGGCACAGATACGCAGTATTTT. This gives the protein CASSQVGLAGGGGTDTQYF.

V is TRBV27 and J is TRBJ2-2; D gene unclear. Germline CDR1 and CDR2: MNHEY and SMNVEV (reference sequence). The CDR3 is 13 amino acids. Trimming removed 6 bases at V and 8 bases at J, with 13 bases between. The CDR3 spells CASSPGVGGELFF. The CDR3 region has the DNA TGTGCCAGCAGCCCTGGGGTAGGGGGGGAGCTGTTTTTT.

The chain combines TRBV3-1 (or the pseudogene TRBV3-2) with TRBJ2-7; TRBD1 matches at 9 bases. CDR3 size: 14 residues. J was trimmed by 2 bases and V by 4 bases; bases with no gene match: 3. Germline-derived CDR1 and CDR2 are LGHDT and YNNKEL (reference sequence). Here the CDR3 reads CASSPGTGPYEQYF. CDR3 sequence (DNA): TGTGCCAGCAGCCCCGGGACAGGGCCCTACGAGCAGTACTTC.

The chain links TRBV7-9 to TRBJ1-6, with D possibly TRBD1 on 6 matching bases. Germline CDR1 is SEHNR and CDR2 is FQNEAQ (reference sequence). Between the trimmed V and J ends, which lost 5 bases and 9 bases, there was a span of 17 bases. The CDR3 is 15 residues long. CDR3 protein: CASSTGQWGGSPLHF. The CDR3 nucleotides are TGTGCCAGCAGCACCGGACAGTGGGGGGGTTCACCCCTCCACTTT.

The chain uses TRBV28 and TRBJ1-6; D gene uncertain. Germline V gene lookup returns CDR1 MDHEN and CDR2 SYDVKM. The germline V and J ends were trimmed by 6 bases and 10 bases, with 10 bases remaining between them. The CDR3 spans 12 residues. Written as DNA, the CDR3 is TGTGCCAGCAGAAAAGAATGGTCACCCCTCCACTTT. Translating it yields CASRKEWSPLHF.

This clone has a handful of counts. This specimen includes other DNA sequences encoding the same CDR3. The chain uses TRBV7-9 and TRBJ2-7; D is uncertain. The CDR3 contains 11 residues. Trimming left V 3 bases short and J 0 bases short, with 0 bases between. Germline values: CDR1 SEHNR, CDR2 FQNEAQ (reference sequence). CDR3 nucleotide sequence: TGTGCCAGCAGCTTCTCCTACGAGCAGTACTTC. As protein: CASSFSYEQYF.

The chain recombines TRBV19 with TRBJ2-7, with TRBD1 matching over 8 bases. Trimming cost V 5 bases and J 6 bases; bases outside gene matches: 6. Germline CDR1 and CDR2: LNHDA and SQIVND (reference sequence). This CDR3 is 13 amino acids long. In DNA, the CDR3 is TGTGCCAGTAGTGACACAGGGGGTGGCGAGCAGTACTTC. This sequence encodes CASSDTGGGEQYF.

V is TRBV6-1 and J is TRBJ2-6; D is uncertain. Germline V gene data show CDR1 as MNHNS and CDR2 as SASEGT. The V gene lost 2 bases and the J gene lost 0 bases, with 8 bases spanning the gap. The CDR3 is 16 amino acids. CDR3 coding DNA: TGTGCCAGCAGTGAATCGGTGTCCTCTGGGGCCAACGTCCTGACTTTC. The encoded protein is CASSESVSSGANVLTF.

The chain uses TRBV20-1 and TRBJ1-2, with D tentatively TRBD1 (6 bases). V lost 3 bases to trimming and J lost 1 base, with 15 bases between them. CDR3 length: 15 amino acids. Germline CDR1 and CDR2: DFQATT and SNEGSKA (reference sequence). The CDR3 region has the DNA TGCAGTGCTAGTACAGGGCTGTCGGGTAACTATGGCTACACCTTC. This encodes CSASTGLSGNYGYTF.

This chain links TRBV6-5 with TRBJ1-1; D unclear. Germline CDR1 reads MNHEY; CDR2 reads SVGAGI. CDR3 length: 13 residues. With 4 bases removed from V and 0 bases from J, the gap between germline ends came to 6 bases. The CDR3 spells CASSLEMNTEAFF. For the CDR3, the DNA is TGTGCCAGCAGTTTGGAAATGAACACTGAAGCTTTCTTT.

The gene calls are TRBV20-1 and TRBJ1-6; D is undetermined. Trimming took 0 bases from V and 9 from J, leaving 3 bases between them. Germline loops: CDR1 DFQATT, CDR2 SNEGSKA (reference sequence). The CDR3 contains 11 residues. Written as DNA, the CDR3 is TGCAGTGCTAGAGACGTTTCACCCCTCCACTTT. Protein: CSARDVSPLHF.